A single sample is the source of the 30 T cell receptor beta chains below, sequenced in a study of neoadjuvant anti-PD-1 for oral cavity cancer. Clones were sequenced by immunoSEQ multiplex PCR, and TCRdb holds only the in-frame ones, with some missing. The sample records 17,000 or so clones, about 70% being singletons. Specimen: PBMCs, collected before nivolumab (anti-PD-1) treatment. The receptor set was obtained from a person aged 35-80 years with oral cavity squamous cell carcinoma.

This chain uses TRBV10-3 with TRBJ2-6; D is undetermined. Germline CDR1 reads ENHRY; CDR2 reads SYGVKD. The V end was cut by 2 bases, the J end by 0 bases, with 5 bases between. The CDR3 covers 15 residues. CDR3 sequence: CAISEQSSGANVLTF. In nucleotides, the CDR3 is TGTGCCATCAGTGAGCAGAGCTCTGGGGCCAACGTCCTGACTTTC.

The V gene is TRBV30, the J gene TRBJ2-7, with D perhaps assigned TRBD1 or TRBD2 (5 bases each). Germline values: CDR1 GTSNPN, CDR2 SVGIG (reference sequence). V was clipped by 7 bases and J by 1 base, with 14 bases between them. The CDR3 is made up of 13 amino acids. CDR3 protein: CASGPGKSYEQYF. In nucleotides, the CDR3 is TGTGCCTCGGGACCCGGGAAATCCTACGAGCAGTACTTC.

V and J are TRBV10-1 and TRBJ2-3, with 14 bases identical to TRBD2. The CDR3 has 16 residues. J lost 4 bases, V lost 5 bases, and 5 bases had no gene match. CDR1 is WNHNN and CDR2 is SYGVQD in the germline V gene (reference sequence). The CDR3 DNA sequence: TGCGCCAGCAGTATGGGACTAGCGGGAGCGGCAGATACGCAGTATTTT. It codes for CASSMGLAGAADTQYF.

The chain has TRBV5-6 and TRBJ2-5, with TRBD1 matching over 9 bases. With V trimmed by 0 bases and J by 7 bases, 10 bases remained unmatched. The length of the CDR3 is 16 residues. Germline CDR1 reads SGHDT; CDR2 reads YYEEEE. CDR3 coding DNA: TGTGCCAGCAGCTTGGCGGACAGGGGAAAATTCGTGACCCAGTACTTC. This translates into CASSLADRGKFVTQYF.

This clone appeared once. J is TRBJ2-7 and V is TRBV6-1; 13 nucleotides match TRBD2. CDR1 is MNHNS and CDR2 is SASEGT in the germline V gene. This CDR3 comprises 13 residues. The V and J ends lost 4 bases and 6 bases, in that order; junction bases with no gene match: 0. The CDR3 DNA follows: TGTGCCAGCAGTGGACTAGCGGGAGGCGAGCAGTACTTC. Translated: CASSGLAGGEQYF.

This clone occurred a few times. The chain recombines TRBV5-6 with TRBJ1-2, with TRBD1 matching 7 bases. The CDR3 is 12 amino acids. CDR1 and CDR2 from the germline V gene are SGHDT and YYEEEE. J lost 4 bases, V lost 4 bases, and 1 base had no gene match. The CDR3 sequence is CASSPGGYGYTF. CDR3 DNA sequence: TGTGCCAGCAGCCCAGGGGGCTATGGCTACACCTTC.

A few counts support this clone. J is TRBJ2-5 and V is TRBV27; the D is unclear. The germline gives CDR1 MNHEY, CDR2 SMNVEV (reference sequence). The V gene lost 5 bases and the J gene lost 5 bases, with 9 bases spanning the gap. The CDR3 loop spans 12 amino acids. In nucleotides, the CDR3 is TGTGCCAGCAGTCGTGGTTCGGAGACCCAGTACTTC. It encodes CASSRGSETQYF.

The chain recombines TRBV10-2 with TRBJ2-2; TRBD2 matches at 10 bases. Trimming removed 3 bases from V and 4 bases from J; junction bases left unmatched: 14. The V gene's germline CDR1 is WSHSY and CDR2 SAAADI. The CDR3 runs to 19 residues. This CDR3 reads CASSDPLGLAGAFTGELFF. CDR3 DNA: TGCGCCAGCAGTGACCCTCTCGGGCTAGCGGGAGCCTTCACCGGGGAGCTGTTTTTT.

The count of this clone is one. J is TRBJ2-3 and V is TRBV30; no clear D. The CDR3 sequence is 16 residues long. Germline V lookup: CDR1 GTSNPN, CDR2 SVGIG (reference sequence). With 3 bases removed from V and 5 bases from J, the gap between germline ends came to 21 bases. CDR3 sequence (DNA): TGTGCCTGGAGCCGCCCCTCTACTTATCTGGTAGATACGCAGTATTTT. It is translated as CAWSRPSTYLVDTQYF.

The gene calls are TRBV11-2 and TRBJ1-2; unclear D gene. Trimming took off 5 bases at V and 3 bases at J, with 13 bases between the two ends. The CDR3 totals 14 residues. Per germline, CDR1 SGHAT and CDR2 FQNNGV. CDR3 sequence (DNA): TGTGCCAGCAGCCCGGGGAGGTTCTACTATGGCTACACCTTC. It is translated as CASSPGRFYYGYTF. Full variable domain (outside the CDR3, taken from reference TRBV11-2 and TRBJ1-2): EAGVAQSPRYKIIEKRQSVAFWCNPISGHATLYWYQQILGQGPKLLIQFQNNGVVDDSQLPKDRFSAERLKGVDSTLKIQPAKLEDSAVYLCASSPGRFYYGYTFGSGTRLTVV.

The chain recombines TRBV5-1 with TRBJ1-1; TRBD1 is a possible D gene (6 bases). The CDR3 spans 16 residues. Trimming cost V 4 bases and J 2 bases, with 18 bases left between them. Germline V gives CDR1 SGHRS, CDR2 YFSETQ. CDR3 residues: CASSGGQLTINTEAFF. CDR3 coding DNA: TGCGCCAGCAGCGGAGGACAGCTGACGATAAACACTGAAGCTTTCTTT.

The CDR3 DNA sequence: TGCAGTGCTTACAACACTGAAGCTTTCTTT. It encodes CSAYNTEAFF. The chain employs TRBV20-1 and TRBJ1-1; D unclear. Per germline, CDR1 DFQATT and CDR2 SNEGSKA (reference sequence). This CDR3 has 10 residues. Trimming left V 5 bases short and J 2 bases short, with 3 bases between.

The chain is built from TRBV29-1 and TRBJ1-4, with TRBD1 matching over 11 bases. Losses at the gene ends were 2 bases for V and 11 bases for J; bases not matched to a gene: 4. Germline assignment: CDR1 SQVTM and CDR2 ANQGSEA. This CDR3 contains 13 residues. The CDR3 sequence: CSVERTGGEKLFF. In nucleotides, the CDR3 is TGCAGCGTTGAAAGGACAGGGGGCGAGAAACTGTTTTTT.

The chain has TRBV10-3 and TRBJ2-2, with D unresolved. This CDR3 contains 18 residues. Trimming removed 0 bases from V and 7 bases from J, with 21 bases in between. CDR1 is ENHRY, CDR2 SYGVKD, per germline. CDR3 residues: CAISESSSWLVGIGELFF. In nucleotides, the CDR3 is TGTGCCATCAGTGAGTCGAGTAGCTGGTTGGTTGGCATCGGGGAGCTGTTTTTT.

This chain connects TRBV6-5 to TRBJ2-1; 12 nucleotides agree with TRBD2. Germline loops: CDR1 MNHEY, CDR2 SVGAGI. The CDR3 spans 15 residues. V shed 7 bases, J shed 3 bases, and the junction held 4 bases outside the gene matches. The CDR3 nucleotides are TGTGCCAGCACATCGACTAGCGGGGGCTACAATGAGCAGTTCTTC. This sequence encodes CASTSTSGGYNEQFF.

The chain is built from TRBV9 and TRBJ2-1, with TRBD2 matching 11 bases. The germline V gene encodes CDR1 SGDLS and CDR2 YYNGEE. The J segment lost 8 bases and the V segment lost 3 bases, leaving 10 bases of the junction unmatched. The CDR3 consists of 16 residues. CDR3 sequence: CASSAVSGRALYEQFF. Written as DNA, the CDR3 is TGTGCCAGCAGCGCCGTTAGCGGGAGGGCCCTGTATGAGCAGTTCTTC.

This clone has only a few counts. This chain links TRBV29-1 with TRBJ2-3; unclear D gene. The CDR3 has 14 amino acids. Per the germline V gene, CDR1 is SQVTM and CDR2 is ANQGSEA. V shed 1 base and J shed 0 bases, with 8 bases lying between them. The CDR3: CSVEGSGSTDTQYF. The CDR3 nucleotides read TGCAGCGTTGAAGGAAGTGGGAGCACAGATACGCAGTATTTT.

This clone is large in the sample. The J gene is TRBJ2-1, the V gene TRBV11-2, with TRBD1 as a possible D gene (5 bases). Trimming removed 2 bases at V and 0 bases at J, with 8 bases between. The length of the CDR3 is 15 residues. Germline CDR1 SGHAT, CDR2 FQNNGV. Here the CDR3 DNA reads TGTGCCAGCAGCTTAACAGGAAGCTCCTACAATGAGCAGTTCTTC. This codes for CASSLTGSSYNEQFF.

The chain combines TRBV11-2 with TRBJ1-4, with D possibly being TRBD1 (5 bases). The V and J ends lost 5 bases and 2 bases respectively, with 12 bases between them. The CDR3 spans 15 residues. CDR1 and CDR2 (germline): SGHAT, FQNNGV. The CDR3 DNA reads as TGTGCCAGCAGCCAGTGGGGCCCTACTAATGAAAAACTGTTTTTT. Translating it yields CASSQWGPTNEKLFF.

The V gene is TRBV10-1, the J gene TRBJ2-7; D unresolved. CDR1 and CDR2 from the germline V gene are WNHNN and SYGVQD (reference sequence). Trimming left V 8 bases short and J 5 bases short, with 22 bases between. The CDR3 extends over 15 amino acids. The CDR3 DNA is TGCGCCAGCGGAACTAACAAACAGTTAACCGACGAGCAGTACTTC. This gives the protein CASGTNKQLTDEQYF.

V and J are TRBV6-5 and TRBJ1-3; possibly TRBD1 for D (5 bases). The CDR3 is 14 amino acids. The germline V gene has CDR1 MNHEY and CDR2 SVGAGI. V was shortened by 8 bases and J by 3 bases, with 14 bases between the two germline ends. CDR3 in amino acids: CASFSTGYGNTIYF. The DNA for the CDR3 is TGTGCCAGCTTCTCTACAGGATATGGAAACACCATATATTTT.

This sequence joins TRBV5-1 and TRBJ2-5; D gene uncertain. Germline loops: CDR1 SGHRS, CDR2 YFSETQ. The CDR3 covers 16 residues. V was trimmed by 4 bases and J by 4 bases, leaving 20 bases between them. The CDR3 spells CASSAPTTPVGETQYF. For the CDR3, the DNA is TGCGCCAGCAGCGCGCCCACAACCCCGGTCGGAGAGACCCAGTACTTC.

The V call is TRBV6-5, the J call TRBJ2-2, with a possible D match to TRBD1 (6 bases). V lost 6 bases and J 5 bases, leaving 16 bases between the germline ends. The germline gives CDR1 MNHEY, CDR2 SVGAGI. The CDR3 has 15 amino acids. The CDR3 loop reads CASRARQEWTGELFF. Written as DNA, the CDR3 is TGTGCCAGCAGGGCTAGACAGGAATGGACCGGGGAGCTGTTTTTT.

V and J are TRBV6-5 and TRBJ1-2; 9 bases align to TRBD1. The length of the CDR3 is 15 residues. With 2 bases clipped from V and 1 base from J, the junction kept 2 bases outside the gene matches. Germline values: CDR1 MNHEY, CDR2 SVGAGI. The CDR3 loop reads CASSYGQGNNYGYTF. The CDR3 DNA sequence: TGTGCCAGCAGTTACGGACAGGGGAATAACTATGGCTACACCTTC.

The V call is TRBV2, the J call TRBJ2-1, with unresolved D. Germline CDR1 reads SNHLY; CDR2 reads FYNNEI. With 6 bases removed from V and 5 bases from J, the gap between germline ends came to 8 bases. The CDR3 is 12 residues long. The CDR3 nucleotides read TGTGCCAGCAGGGATGATAACAATGAGCAGTTCTTC. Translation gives CASRDDNNEQFF.

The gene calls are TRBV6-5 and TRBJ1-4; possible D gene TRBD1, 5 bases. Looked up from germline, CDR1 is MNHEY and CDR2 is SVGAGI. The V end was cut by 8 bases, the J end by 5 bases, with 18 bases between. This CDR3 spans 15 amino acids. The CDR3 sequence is CASQALGPKNEKLFF. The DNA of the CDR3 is TGTGCCAGCCAAGCGTTGGGACCTAAGAATGAAAAACTGTTTTTT.

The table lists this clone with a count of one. The CDR3 sequence is CASSIQPGVTDTQYF. The CDR3 region has the DNA TGTGCCAGCAGTATACAACCGGGAGTCACAGATACGCAGTATTTT. The chain uses TRBV7-3 and TRBJ2-3; possibly TRBD2 for D (6 bases). The CDR3 loop spans 15 amino acids. In germline, CDR1 is SGHTA, CDR2 FQGTGA. Trimming cost V 6 bases and J 2 bases, with 15 bases left between them.

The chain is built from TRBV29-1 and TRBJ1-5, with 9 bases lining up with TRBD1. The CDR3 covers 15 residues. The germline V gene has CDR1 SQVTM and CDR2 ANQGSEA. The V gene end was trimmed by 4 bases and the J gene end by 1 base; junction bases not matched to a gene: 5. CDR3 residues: CSVGQGTGSNQPQHF. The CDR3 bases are TGCAGCGTTGGCCAGGGGACAGGGAGCAATCAGCCCCAGCATTTT.

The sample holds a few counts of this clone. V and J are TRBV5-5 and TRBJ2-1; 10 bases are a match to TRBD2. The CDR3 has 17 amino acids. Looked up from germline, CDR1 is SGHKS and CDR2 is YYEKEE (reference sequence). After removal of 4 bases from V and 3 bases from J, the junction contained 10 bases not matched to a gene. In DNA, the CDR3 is TGTGCCAGCAGCGTATCTCTAGCGGGAGAACGCTACAATGAGCAGTTCTTC. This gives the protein CASSVSLAGERYNEQFF.

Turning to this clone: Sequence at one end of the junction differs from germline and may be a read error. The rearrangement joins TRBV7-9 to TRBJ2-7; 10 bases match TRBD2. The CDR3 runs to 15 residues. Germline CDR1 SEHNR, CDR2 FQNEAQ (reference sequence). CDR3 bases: TGTGCCAGCAGCTTAAGCGGGAGGGCCTCCGACGAGCAGTACTTC. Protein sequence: CASSLSGRASDEQYF.